A single sample gave rise to the 9 T cell receptor beta chains below, sequenced in a study of identical twins. MiXCR, applied by TCRdb to the 5' RACE reads, yields one record per CDR3 protein. The sample consists of over 550,000 distinct CDR3 sequences, 7.1% of them appearing once. Separately, the same data were catalogued under a study of yellow fever vaccine responses in identical twins.

Specimen: PBMCs. The receptor source for this set is a woman under 30 in good health.

This chain links TRBV21-1 with TRBJ2-7; the D segment call TRBD1 is taken from the table without a DNA check. TRBV21-1 is labeled a pseudogene. The CDR3 runs 13 residues. CDR3 amino acids: CASSKTDIYEQYV. The CDR3 DNA is TGTGCCAGCAGCAAGACAGATATCTACGAGCAGTACGTC.

The V and J genes are TRBV25-1 and TRBJ2-1, with 10 bases lining up with TRBD2. The V gene end was trimmed by 1 base and the J gene end by 8 bases; junction bases not matched to a gene: 17. The CDR3 runs 19 residues. Germline V lookup: CDR1 MGHDK, CDR2 SYGVNS. Here the CDR3 reads CASSEFGAVGSGRFYEQFF. CDR3 coding DNA: TGTGCCAGCAGTGAATTTGGGGCTGTTGGTAGCGGGAGGTTTTATGAGCAGTTCTTC.

The chain recombines TRBV20-1 with TRBJ2-1, with 11 bases fitting TRBD2. Per germline, CDR1 DFQATT and CDR2 SNEGSKA (reference sequence). This CDR3 contains 15 residues. The V gene end was trimmed by 5 bases and the J gene end by 5 bases; junction bases not matched to a gene: 8. The CDR3 reads CSAAQVAGGNNEQFF. The CDR3 DNA is TGCAGTGCTGCCCAGGTAGCGGGGGGGAACAATGAGCAGTTCTTC.

In its sample, this clonotype was seen a few times. This chain uses TRBV11-2 with TRBJ2-4; D gene ambiguous. This CDR3 comprises 18 residues. Trimming removed 5 bases from V and 2 bases from J, with 22 bases in between. Germline CDR1 and CDR2: SGHAT and FQNNGV. The CDR3 spells CASSQMRSGALTKNIQYF. CDR3 in DNA: TGTGCCAGCAGCCAGATGCGCTCAGGAGCCCTAACCAAAAACATTCAGTACTTC.

This clonotype was detected many times. Here the CDR3 reads CASSRPGSNTEAFF. The CDR3 nucleotides read TGCGCCAGCAGCCGCCCGGGCTCGAACACTGAAGCTTTCTTT. The rearrangement links TRBV5-1 to TRBJ1-1; D is unclear. Germline-derived CDR1 and CDR2 are SGHRS and YFSETQ. This CDR3 comprises 14 residues. Trimming removed 4 bases at V and 1 base at J, with 11 bases between.

This clonotype was detected a few times. The conserved closing phenylalanine or tryptophan is absent in this CDR3, likely reflecting a read error. The chain recombines TRBV5-1 with TRBJ1-6, with 9 positions matching TRBD1. The CDR3 runs 14 residues. Losses at the gene ends were 4 bases for V and 6 bases for J; bases not matched to a gene: 2. Germline assignment: CDR1 SGHRS and CDR2 YFSETQ. The CDR3 region has the DNA TGCGCCAGCAGCCGACAGGGGGGTAATTCACCCCTCCACCTT. It translates to CASSRQGGNSPLHL.

This clonotype was observed a few times. The J gene is TRBJ2-7, the V gene TRBV3-1; D remains unclear. The CDR3 length is 14 residues. Trimming shortened V by 1 base and J by 2 bases, and 9 bases separated the two germline ends. Germline-derived CDR1 and CDR2 are LGHDT and YNNKEL (reference sequence). The CDR3: CASSQGLETYEQYF. The CDR3 DNA is TGTGCCAGCAGCCAAGGACTCGAAACCTACGAGCAGTACTTC.

This chain connects TRBV20-1 to TRBJ2-1; D is unresolved. CDR3 length: 13 amino acids. Trimming cost V 4 bases and J 8 bases, with 15 bases left between them. CDR1 and CDR2 (germline): DFQATT, SNEGSKA (reference sequence). The CDR3 DNA reads as TGCAGTGCTAAACAATGGGGTAGGCATGAGCAGTTCTTC. Residues: CSAKQWGRHEQFF.

Ten or more counts support this clonotype. This chain joins TRBV7-9 and TRBJ2-1; TRBD2 is a possible D gene (6 bases). Germline CDR1 reads SEHNR; CDR2 reads FQNEAQ (reference sequence). V was pared by 4 bases and J by 9 bases, with 13 bases between. CDR3 length equals 13 residues. The CDR3, as DNA: TGTGCCAGCAGCTCCGTCGTCGGGGGTGAGCAGTTCTTC. Its protein is CASSSVVGGEQFF.